This T cell receptor (beta chain) was observed in a study of cytomegalovirus exposure and HLA in healthy donors. Study-wide results and limits: Only CMV serostatus was available as immune exposure information. In a later analysis, HLA-associated TCR beta chains were more clonally expanded than equally common others. V- and J-gene trimming in TCR beta was tied to a missense DCLRE1C variant by an analysis performed later.

The germline gives CDR1 SGHDT, CDR2 YYEEEE. V was clipped by 5 bases and J by 2 bases, with 13 bases between them. The CDR3 spans 15 residues. It was with 60 Vbeta and 13 Jbeta primers that the PCR ran. This table comes from immunoSEQ multiplex PCR, and its TCRdb copy is limited to in-frame clones, with some not included. Among 82,000 or so clones listed, over 9% were seen once. Regarding this clone: Its specificity is unknown.

Sequencing was done on a sample of PBMCs. This receptor was identified in a man in his 60s in good health and CMV-seropositive. The genes are TRBV5-6 and TRBJ2-2; D is perhaps TRBD1 (5 bases). The CDR3 region is CASSFDRNNTGELFF. The CDR3 DNA follows: TGTGCCAGCAGTTTCGACAGAAATAACACCGGGGAGCTGTTTTTT. Full variable domain (missing parts from reference TRBV5-6 and TRBJ2-2): DAGVTQSPTHLIKTRGQQVTLRCSPKSGHDTVSWYQQALGQGPQFIFQYYEEEERQRGNFPDRFSGHQFPNYSSELNVNALLLGDSALYLCASSFDRNNTGELFFGEGSRLTVL.